This T cell receptor beta chain was retrieved from a study of blood T cell repertoires in COVID-19. At the level of the study: Samples taken during acute and convalescent COVID-19 were collected in the United States, Italy and Spain. The analysed material was cDNA or gDNA that came from T cells, B-cell-depleted T cells, or PBMCs.

In the authors' workflow: Amplifying reference gene primers gave estimates of nucleated cell counts. Libraries were prepared by immunoSEQ multiplex PCR; TCRdb keeps only in-frame clonotypes and omits some of them. Clonal size and the V and J genes are those of that table, whereas D and trimming came from the DNA. The table has 650,000 to 800,000 clones, 85% to 90% seen once. Trimming removed 3 bases from V and 8 bases from J, with 16 bases in between. This CDR3 comprises 14 residues. Germline loops: CDR1 MNHNS, CDR2 SASEGT. The sequencing sample was made of peripheral blood. The rearrangement links TRBV6-1 to TRBJ1-2, with D hard to call. This clonotype was sampled from a woman aged 18-29 years with acute or convalescent COVID-19. The CDR3 loop reads CASSDNLGRWGYTF. CDR3 sequence (DNA): TGTGCCAGCAGTGATAACTTGGGCAGGTGGGGCTACACCTTC.